One and the same sample provided the 5 T cell receptor beta chains below, sequenced in a study of post-analysis software for immune sequencing data. The study, taken as a whole, reports: In patients, about 5 TRBV segments were more frequent than in controls, with TRBV5-6, TRBV5-1 and TRBV20-1 among them.

Built from TCR beta cDNA, the libraries had unique molecular identifiers in them. TCRdb re-called the PCR reads with MiXCR, one entry per CDR3 protein. The sample has over 150,000 distinct CDR3 sequences, around 28% seen once; the top ten hold about 1.4%. Their specific antigens are unknown. Source material: blood. Receptor source: a girl between 10 and 17 years old with multiple sclerosis.

This clonotype occurred a few times. This rearrangement joins TRBV6-2 or TRBV6-3 to TRBJ1-5, with 7 positions matching TRBD1. Germline values: CDR1 MNHEY, CDR2 SVGEGT. The CDR3 length is 16 residues. V trimming: 2 bases; J trimming: 0 bases; junction bases outside the gene matches: 4. Here the CDR3 reads CASSYGTDYSNQPQHF. The CDR3 bases are TGTGCCAGCAGTTACGGGACAGACTATAGCAATCAGCCCCAGCATTTT.

In its sample, this clonotype was seen a few times. The gene calls are TRBV20-1 and TRBJ1-6; maybe TRBD1 (5 bases). This CDR3 has 12 residues. The V end was cut by 5 bases, the J end by 8 bases, with 10 bases between. The germline V gene has CDR1 DFQATT and CDR2 SNEGSKA (reference sequence). The CDR3 sequence: CSALGGDSPLHF. CDR3 nucleotides: TGCAGTGCTCTGGGGGGGGATTCACCCCTCCACTTT.

This clonotype showed up many times. The rearrangement links TRBV20-1 to TRBJ2-7, with 8 bases aligning to TRBD1. Trimming at V came to 1 base and at J to 1 base, leaving 6 bases not matched to a gene. CDR1 and CDR2 from the germline V gene are DFQATT and SNEGSKA (reference sequence). This CDR3 has 15 amino acids. The CDR3 protein is CSARGRTGPSYEQYF. In DNA form, the CDR3 reads TGCAGTGCTAGAGGGCGGACAGGGCCTTCCTACGAGCAGTACTTC.

As for this clonotype: A read error may explain this, as a much larger clone is one base away. This chain uses TRBV6-5 with TRBJ2-7; 14 bases are a match to TRBD2. From germline, CDR1 is MNHEY and CDR2 SVGAGI. V dropped 4 bases and J dropped 7; count of bases not matched to a gene: 18. The CDR3 is 19 residues long. CDR3 protein: CASSWGTSGSPDALDEQYF. The CDR3 coding sequence is TGTGCCAGCAGTTGGGGGACTAGCGGGAGCCCCGACGCGTTGGATGAGCAGTACTTC.

This clonotype has ten or more counts. The V call is TRBV20-1, the J call TRBJ2-5; 13 positions agree with TRBD2. The germline V gene has CDR1 DFQATT and CDR2 SNEGSKA (reference sequence). This CDR3 spans 14 amino acids. V trimming: 5 bases; J trimming: 6 bases; junction bases outside the gene matches: 6. The CDR3 loop reads CSAGLAGAGQTQYF. For the CDR3, the DNA is TGCAGTGCTGGACTAGCGGGAGCGGGGCAGACCCAGTACTTC.